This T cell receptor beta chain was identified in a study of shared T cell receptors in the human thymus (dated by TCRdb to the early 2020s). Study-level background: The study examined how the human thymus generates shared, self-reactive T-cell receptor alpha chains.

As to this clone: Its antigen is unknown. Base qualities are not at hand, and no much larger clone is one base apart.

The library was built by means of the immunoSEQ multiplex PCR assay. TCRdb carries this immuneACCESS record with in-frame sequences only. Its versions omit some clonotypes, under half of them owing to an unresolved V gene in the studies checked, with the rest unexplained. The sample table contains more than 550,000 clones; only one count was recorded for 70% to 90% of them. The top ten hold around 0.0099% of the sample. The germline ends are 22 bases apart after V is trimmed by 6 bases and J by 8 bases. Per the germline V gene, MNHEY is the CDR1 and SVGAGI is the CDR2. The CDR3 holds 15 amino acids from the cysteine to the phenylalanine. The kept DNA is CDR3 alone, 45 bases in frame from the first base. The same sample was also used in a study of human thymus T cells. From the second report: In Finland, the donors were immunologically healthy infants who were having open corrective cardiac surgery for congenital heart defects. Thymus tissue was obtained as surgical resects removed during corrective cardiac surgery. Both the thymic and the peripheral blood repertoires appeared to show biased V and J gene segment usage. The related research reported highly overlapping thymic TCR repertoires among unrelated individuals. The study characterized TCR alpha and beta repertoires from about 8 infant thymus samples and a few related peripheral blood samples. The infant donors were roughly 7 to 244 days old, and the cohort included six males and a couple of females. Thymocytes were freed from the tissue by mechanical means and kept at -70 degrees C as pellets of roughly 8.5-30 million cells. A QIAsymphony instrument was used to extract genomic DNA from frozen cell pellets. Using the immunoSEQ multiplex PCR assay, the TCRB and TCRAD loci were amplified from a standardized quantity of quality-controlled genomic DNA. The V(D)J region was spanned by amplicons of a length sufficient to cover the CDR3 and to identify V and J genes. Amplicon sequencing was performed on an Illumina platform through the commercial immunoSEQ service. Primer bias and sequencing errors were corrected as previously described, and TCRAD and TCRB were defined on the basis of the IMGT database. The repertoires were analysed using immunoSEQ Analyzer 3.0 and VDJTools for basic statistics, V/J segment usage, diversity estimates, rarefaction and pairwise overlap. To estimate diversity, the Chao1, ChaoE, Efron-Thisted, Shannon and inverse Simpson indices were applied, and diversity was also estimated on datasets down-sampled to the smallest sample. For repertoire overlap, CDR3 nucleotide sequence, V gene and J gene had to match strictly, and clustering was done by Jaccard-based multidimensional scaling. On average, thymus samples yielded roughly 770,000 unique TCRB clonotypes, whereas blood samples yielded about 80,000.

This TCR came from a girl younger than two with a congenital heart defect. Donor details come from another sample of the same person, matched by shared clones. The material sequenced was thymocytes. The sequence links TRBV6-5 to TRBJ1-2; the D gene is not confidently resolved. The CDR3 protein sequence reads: CASRTHIHGLGGYTF. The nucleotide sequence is TGTGCCAGCAGAACACATATCCACGGACTGGGGGGCTACACCTTC.